A single sample is the source of the 21 T cell receptor beta chains below, sequenced in a study of T cell repertoires in cytomegalovirus infection. These receptors are not linked to any known antigen. TCRdb re-called the reads through MiXCR, storing one row per CDR3 protein. The sample includes about 110,000 distinct CDR3 sequences, about 30% seen only once; the top ten take approximately 78%. The sequences come from CD8+ T cells from cultured PBMCs, collected from culture after CMV antigen stimulation. These receptors were obtained from a human donor in good health (CMV status not recorded). Some clones in this sample may be carry-over from other donors' samples.

This clonotype was counted between two and nine times. V gene TRBV19 combines with J gene TRBJ1-5; tentative D call: TRBD1 (5 bases). The CDR3 extends over 14 amino acids. Germline V lookup: CDR1 LNHDA, CDR2 SQIVND (reference sequence). The V gene lost 1 base and the J gene lost 7 bases, with 11 bases spanning the gap. This CDR3 is CASSIAPGRQPQHF. The CDR3 DNA sequence: TGTGCCAGTAGTATAGCCCCAGGGCGGCAGCCCCAGCATTTT. Looking up the rest from reference TRBV19 and TRBJ1-5 gives the full variable domain: DGGITQSPKYLFRKEGQNVTLSCEQNLNHDAMYWYRQDPGQGLRLIYYSQIVNDFQKGDIAEGYSVSREKKESFPLTVTSAQKNPTAFYLCASSIAPGRQPQHFGDGTRLSIL.

This clonotype was seen only a few times. The V gene is TRBV4-3, the J gene TRBJ2-7; 12 bases match TRBD1. Trimming removed 5 bases from V and 5 bases from J; junction bases left unmatched: 7. The V gene's germline CDR1 is LGHNA and CDR2 YSLEER. CDR3 length: 15 amino acids. The CDR3 is CASSSPGQGADEQYF. The CDR3 coding sequence is TGCGCCAGCAGCTCCCCGGGACAGGGGGCCGACGAGCAGTACTTC.

V and J are TRBV11-1 and TRBJ2-2; D ambiguous. CDR3 size: 13 residues. Germline V gives CDR1 SGHAT, CDR2 FQDESV (reference sequence). V lost 2 bases and J lost 3, with 4 bases in between. Here the CDR3 DNA reads TGTGCCAGCAGCTTATTGGACACCGGGGAGCTGTTTTTT. It specifies CASSLLDTGELFF. Complete variable domain (other parts from reference TRBV11-1 and TRBJ2-2): EAEVAQSPRYKITEKSQAVAFWCDPISGHATLYWYRQILGQGPELLVQFQDESVVDDSQLPKDRFSAERLKGVDSTLKIQPAELGDSAMYLCASSLLDTGELFFGEGSRLTVL.

The chain uses TRBV11-2 and TRBJ2-5, with TRBD2 matching over 13 bases. Germline CDR1 is SGHAT and CDR2 is FQNNGV. CDR3 length: 17 residues. Trimming at V came to 4 bases and at J to 4 bases, leaving 9 bases not matched to a gene. The CDR3 sequence: CASSSETSGGFRETQYF. The CDR3 DNA is TGTGCCAGCAGCTCCGAGACTAGCGGGGGGTTTAGAGAGACCCAGTACTTC. Drawing the rest from reference TRBV11-2 and TRBJ2-5, the complete variable domain is EAGVAQSPRYKIIEKRQSVAFWCNPISGHATLYWYQQILGQGPKLLIQFQNNGVVDDSQLPKDRFSAERLKGVDSTLKIQPAKLEDSAVYLCASSSETSGGFRETQYFGPGTRLLVL.

This clonotype has only a few counts. The chain uses TRBV7-6 and TRBJ2-1; 8 positions agree with TRBD1. CDR3 size: 13 residues. From germline, CDR1 is SGHVS and CDR2 FNYEAQ. The junction had 7 bases not matched to a gene; V was cut back by 7 bases and J by 8 bases. The CDR3 is CASTGTGRDEQFF. CDR3 DNA sequence: TGTGCCAGCACCGGGACAGGAAGGGATGAGCAGTTCTTC.

The rearrangement links TRBV7-9 to TRBJ1-2; no firm D call. V was cut by 1 base and J by 0 bases, with 9 bases left in between. The CDR3 is 15 residues long. Germline lookup yields CDR1 SEHNR and CDR2 FQNEAQ (reference sequence). The CDR3 DNA is TGTGCCAGCAGCTTAGGGCGGAGTTCTAACTATGGCTACACCTTC. Amino acids: CASSLGRSSNYGYTF.

The chain couples TRBV29-1 to TRBJ2-2; D might be TRBD2 (5 bases). The CDR3 spans 14 residues. From germline, CDR1 is SQVTM and CDR2 ANQGSEA. Trimming removed 3 bases from V and 5 bases from J, with 13 bases in between. CDR3 DNA: TGCAGCGTTGATACCGGGGTGGGGACCGGGGAGCTGTTTTTT. Translating it yields CSVDTGVGTGELFF.

J is TRBJ1-1 and V is TRBV19; D call uncertain. V was trimmed by 3 bases and J by 1 base, leaving 6 bases between them. Germline assignment: CDR1 LNHDA and CDR2 SQIVND (reference sequence). The length of the CDR3 is 13 residues. CDR3 coding DNA: TGTGCCAGTAGTATGATCGGGAACACTGAAGCTTTCTTT. As protein: CASSMIGNTEAFF.

This chain connects TRBV7-9 to TRBJ2-7; D gene unclear. The V gene lost 0 bases and the J gene lost 0 bases, with 6 bases spanning the gap. The V gene's germline CDR1 is SEHNR and CDR2 FQNEAQ (reference sequence). The CDR3 has 14 residues. The CDR3 DNA is TGTGCCAGCAGCTTAGCCCAGAGCTCCTACGAGCAGTACTTC. Translation: CASSLAQSSYEQYF.

CDR3 amino acids: CSAGDGNYNEQFF. DNA for the CDR3: TGCAGCGCCGGGGACGGCAATTACAATGAGCAGTTCTTC. The V and J genes are TRBV29-1 and TRBJ2-1, with D perhaps matching TRBD1 or TRBD2 (5 bases each). This CDR3 spans 13 amino acids. Germline CDR1 and CDR2: SQVTM and ANQGSEA. The ends were cut back, 7 bases at V and 4 bases at J, with 14 bases in the middle.

This clonotype was observed many times. The V call is TRBV7-2, the J call TRBJ2-5, with D unclear. The CDR3 is made up of 16 amino acids. Germline CDR1 is SGHTA and CDR2 is FQGNSA. V was shortened by 0 bases and J by 3 bases, with 14 bases between the two germline ends. Written as DNA, the CDR3 is TGTGCCAGCAGCTTAGCTGGGGATTACACAGAAGAGACCCAGTACTTC. Translating it yields CASSLAGDYTEETQYF.

The chain employs TRBV20-1 and TRBJ1-2, with D uncertain. Per germline, CDR1 DFQATT and CDR2 SNEGSKA (reference sequence). The CDR3 runs to 15 residues. Deletions cut 1 base from V and 1 base from J, with 13 bases between. The CDR3, as DNA: TGCAGTGCTAGAGGGCTCCAGGATGATAACTATGGCTACACCTTC. Its protein product is CSARGLQDDNYGYTF.

In the case of this clonotype: Given a much more abundant clone one base away, this may be a read error. Here the CDR3 reads CASSWSVGLGWELFF. The CDR3 nucleotides read TGTGCCAGCAGCTGGAGCGTGGGGCTAGGCTGGGAGCTGTTTTTT. The chain couples TRBV7-2 to TRBJ2-2; tentative D call: TRBD1 (5 bases). Trimming pared 4 bases from V and 9 bases from J, leaving 18 bases between. CDR3 length equals 15 residues. Germline assignment: CDR1 SGHTA and CDR2 FQGNSA.

The chain links TRBV30 to TRBJ2-1; 15 bases agree with TRBD2. Per germline, CDR1 GTSNPN and CDR2 SVGIG (reference sequence). CDR3 length: 18 amino acids. Trimming at V came to 5 bases and at J to 2 bases, leaving 10 bases not matched to a gene. The CDR3 reads CAWSPGLAGGRAYNEQFF. In DNA form, the CDR3 reads TGTGCCTGGTCTCCGGGACTAGCGGGGGGTCGAGCCTACAATGAGCAGTTCTTC.

This clonotype was found many times. The chain carries TRBV7-8 and TRBJ2-7, with 7 bases lining up with TRBD1. V lost 0 bases to trimming and J lost 4 bases; unmatched junction nucleotides: 3. CDR3 length: 14 residues. Looked up from germline, CDR1 is SGHVS and CDR2 is FQNEAQ. CDR3 region: CASSLAGGAYEQYF. DNA for the CDR3: TGTGCCAGCAGCTTAGCAGGGGGCGCATACGAGCAGTACTTC.

This clonotype was seen just once. The rearrangement links TRBV6-8 to TRBJ1-4; D unresolved. Trimming removed 2 bases from V and 6 bases from J, with 7 bases in between. CDR1 and CDR2 (germline): MNHGY, SAAAGT. CDR3 length equals 13 residues. CDR3 residues: CASSYGFDEKLFF. CDR3 nucleotides: TGTGCCAGCAGTTACGGATTCGATGAAAAACTGTTTTTT.

This clonotype was seen a few times. V is TRBV5-6 and J is TRBJ2-3; D gene ambiguous. From germline, CDR1 is SGHDT and CDR2 YYEEEE. Trimming shortened V by 4 bases and J by 3 bases, and 18 bases separated the two germline ends. The CDR3 extends over 16 amino acids. The CDR3 DNA reads TGTGCCAGCAGCATACTATTGGGGATCGGAACAGATACGCAGTATTTT. Its protein is CASSILLGIGTDTQYF.

This clonotype was counted between two and nine times. V is TRBV27 and J is TRBJ2-5; no definite D call. Germline CDR1 and CDR2: MNHEY and SMNVEV (reference sequence). Trimming pared 5 bases from V and 1 base from J, leaving 11 bases between. The CDR3 is 14 amino acids. CDR3 nucleotides: TGTGCCAGCAGTGCCGCAGCAAGCCAAGAGACCCAGTACTTC. Protein: CASSAAASQETQYF.

Only a few counts were recorded for this clonotype. V gene TRBV5-1 combines with J gene TRBJ2-5, with 7 bases aligning to TRBD2. Germline lookup yields CDR1 SGHRS and CDR2 YFSETQ. The V and J ends lost 0 bases and 4 bases, in that order; junction bases with no gene match: 6. The CDR3 has 15 residues. The CDR3 loop is CASSLVGTNRETQYF. The CDR3, as DNA: TGCGCCAGCAGCTTGGTGGGGACTAACCGAGAGACCCAGTACTTC. Full variable domain (remainder filled in from reference TRBV5-1 and TRBJ2-5): KAGVTQTPRYLIKTRGQQVTLSCSPISGHRSVSWYQQTPGQGLQFLFEYFSETQRNKGNFPGRFSGRQFSNSRSEMNVSTLELGDSALYLCASSLVGTNRETQYFGPGTRLLVL.

The chain uses TRBV5-5 and TRBJ1-1; possible D gene TRBD1, 5 bases. In germline, CDR1 is SGHKS, CDR2 YYEKEE (reference sequence). The CDR3 runs to 13 residues. The V end was cut by 4 bases, the J end by 2 bases, with 9 bases between. CDR3 protein: CASSHWTNTEAFF. CDR3 DNA sequence: TGTGCCAGCAGCCATTGGACAAACACTGAAGCTTTCTTT.

Comment on this clonotype: This may arise from a read error, as a much more abundant clone is one base away. The chain has TRBV7-8 and TRBJ2-1, with D perhaps given as TRBD1 or TRBD2 (6 bases each). The germline V gene encodes CDR1 SGHVS and CDR2 FQNEAQ. The CDR3 extends over 17 amino acids. CDR3 DNA sequence: TGTGCCAGCCTCGAGGTTAGGGGGGCTCTCTCCTACAATAAGCAGTTCTTC. Translation: CASLEVRGALSYNKQFF. Full variable domain (outside the CDR3, taken from reference TRBV7-8 and TRBJ2-1): GAGVSQSPRYKVAKRGQDVALRCDPISGHVSLFWYQQALGQGPEFLTYFQNEAQLDKSGLPSDRFFAERPEGSVSTLKIQRTQQEDSAVYLCASLEVRGALSYNKQFFGPGTRLTVL.